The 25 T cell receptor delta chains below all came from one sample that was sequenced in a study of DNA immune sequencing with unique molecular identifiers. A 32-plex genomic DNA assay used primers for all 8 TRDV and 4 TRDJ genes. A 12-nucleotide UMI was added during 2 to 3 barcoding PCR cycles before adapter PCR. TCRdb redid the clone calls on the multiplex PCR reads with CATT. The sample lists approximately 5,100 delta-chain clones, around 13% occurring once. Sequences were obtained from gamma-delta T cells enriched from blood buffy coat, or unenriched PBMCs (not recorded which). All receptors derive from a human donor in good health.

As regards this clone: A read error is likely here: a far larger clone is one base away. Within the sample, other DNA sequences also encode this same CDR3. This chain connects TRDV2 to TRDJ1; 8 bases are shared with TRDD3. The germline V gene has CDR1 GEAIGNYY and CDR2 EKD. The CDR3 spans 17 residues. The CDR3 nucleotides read TGTGCCTGTGACTCGCTGGGGGAAGGGACGTACACCGATAAGCTCATCTTT. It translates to CACDSLGEGTYTDKLIF.

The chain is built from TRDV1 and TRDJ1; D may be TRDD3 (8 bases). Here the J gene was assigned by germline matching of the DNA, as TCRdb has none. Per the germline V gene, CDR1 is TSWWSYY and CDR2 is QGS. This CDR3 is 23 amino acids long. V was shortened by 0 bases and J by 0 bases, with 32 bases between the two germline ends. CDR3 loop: CALGELPTLSYPGDRVYTDKLIF. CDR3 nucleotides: TGTGCTCTTGGGGAACTCCCGACGCTTTCCTACCCGGGGGATAGGGTGTACACCGATAAACTCATCTTT.

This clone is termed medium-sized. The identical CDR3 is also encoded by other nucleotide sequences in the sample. CDR3 sequence: CACDTLGDKDDKLIF. CDR3 DNA: TGTGCCTGTGACACGCTGGGGGATAAGGACGATAAACTCATCTTT. This sequence joins TRDV2 and TRDJ1, with 10 bases matching TRDD3. CDR1 GEAIGNYY and CDR2 EKD come from the germline V gene. This CDR3 comprises 15 residues. The V gene end was trimmed by 1 base and the J gene end by 4 bases; junction bases not matched to a gene: 5.

The chain's CDR3 is CALGVPQPLVVKGGYPRLYTDKLIF. In nucleotides, the CDR3 is TGTGCTCTTGGGGTCCCGCAGCCCCTCGTAGTAAAAGGGGGATACCCGCGGCTCTACACCGATAAACTCATCTTT. This chain links TRDV1 with TRDJ1; 9 bases match TRDD3. TCRdb lists no J gene, so it was determined here by aligning the DNA to germline. Germline V gene sequence: CDR1 TSWWSYY, CDR2 QGS. With V trimmed by 4 bases and J by 0 bases, 33 bases remained unmatched. CDR3 size: 25 residues.

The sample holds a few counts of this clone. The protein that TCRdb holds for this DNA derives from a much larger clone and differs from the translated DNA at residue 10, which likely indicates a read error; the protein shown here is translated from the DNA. The CDR3 nucleotides read TGTGCCTGTGACACCTTGTCTTTACTGGAGGAAGAGTACACCGATAAACTCATCTTT. Translating gives CACDTLSLLEEEYTDKLIF. This rearrangement joins TRDV2 to TRDJ1; D may be TRDD3 (5 bases). Germline CDR1 GEAIGNYY, CDR2 EKD. V was cut by 0 bases and J by 0 bases, with 22 bases left in between. The length of the CDR3 is 19 residues.

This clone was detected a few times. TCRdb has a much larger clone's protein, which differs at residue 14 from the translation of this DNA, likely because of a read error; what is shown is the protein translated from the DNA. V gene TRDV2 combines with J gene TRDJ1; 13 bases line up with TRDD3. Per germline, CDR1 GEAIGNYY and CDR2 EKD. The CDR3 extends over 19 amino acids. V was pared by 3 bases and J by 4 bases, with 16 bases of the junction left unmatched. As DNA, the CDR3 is TGTGCCTGTGACTCCTTACTGGGGGATACGCTATTAGACATCGATAAACTCATCTTT. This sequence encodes CACDSLLGDTLLDIDKLIF.

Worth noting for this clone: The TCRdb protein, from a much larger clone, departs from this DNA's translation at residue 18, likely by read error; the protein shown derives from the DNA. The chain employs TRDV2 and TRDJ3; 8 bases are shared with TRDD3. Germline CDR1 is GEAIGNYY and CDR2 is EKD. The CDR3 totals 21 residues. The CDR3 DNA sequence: TGTGCCTGTGACACCGCCCCTCTACTGGGGGCCAAGGACTGGGACACCCGACGGATGTTTTTC. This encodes CACDTAPLLGAKDWDTRRMFF.

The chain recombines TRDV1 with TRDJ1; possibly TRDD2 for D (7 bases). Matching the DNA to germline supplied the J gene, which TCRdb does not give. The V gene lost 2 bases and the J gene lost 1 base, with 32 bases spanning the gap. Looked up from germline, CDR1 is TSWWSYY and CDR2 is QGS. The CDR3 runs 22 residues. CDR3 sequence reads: CALGEFPLPAWYWALFTDKLIF. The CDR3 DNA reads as TGTGCTCTTGGGGAATTCCCCCTTCCTGCCTGGTACTGGGCTTTATTCACCGATAAACTCATCTTT.

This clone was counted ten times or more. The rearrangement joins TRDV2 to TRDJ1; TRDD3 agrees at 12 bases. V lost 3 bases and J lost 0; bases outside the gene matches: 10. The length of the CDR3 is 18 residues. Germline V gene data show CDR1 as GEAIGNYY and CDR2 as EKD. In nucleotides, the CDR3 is TGTGCCTGTGACCGAGTACTGGGGGATACCTCGTACACCGATAAACTCATCTTT. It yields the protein CACDRVLGDTSYTDKLIF.

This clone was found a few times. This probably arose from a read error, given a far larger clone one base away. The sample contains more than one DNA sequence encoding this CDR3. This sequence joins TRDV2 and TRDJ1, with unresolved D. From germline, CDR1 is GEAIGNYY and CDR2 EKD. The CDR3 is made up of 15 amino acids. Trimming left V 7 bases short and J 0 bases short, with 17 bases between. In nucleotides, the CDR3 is TGTGCCTGCGACGGCGTCGGTGCAAACACCGATAAACTCATCTTT. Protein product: CACDGVGANTDKLIF.

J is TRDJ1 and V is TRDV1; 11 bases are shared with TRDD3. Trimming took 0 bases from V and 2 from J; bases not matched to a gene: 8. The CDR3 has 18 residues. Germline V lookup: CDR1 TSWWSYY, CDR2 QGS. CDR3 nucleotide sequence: TGTGCTCTTGGGGAACTAACTCTACTGGGGGATAGAACCGATAAACTCATCTTT. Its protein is CALGELTLLGDRTDKLIF.

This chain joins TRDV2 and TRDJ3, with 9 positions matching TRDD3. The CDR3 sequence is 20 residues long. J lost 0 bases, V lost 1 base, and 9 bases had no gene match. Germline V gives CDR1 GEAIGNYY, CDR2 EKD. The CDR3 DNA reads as TGTGCCTGTGACACTGTACTGGGGGAAATGAGCTCCTGGGACACCCGACAGATGTTTTTC. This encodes CACDTVLGEMSSWDTRQMFF.

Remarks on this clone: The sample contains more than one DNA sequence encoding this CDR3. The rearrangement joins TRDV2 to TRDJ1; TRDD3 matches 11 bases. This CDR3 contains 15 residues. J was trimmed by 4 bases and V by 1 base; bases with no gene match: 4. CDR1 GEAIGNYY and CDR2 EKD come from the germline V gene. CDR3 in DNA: TGTGCCTGTGACACACTGGGGGATAGGGACGATAAACTCATCTTT. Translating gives CACDTLGDRDDKLIF.

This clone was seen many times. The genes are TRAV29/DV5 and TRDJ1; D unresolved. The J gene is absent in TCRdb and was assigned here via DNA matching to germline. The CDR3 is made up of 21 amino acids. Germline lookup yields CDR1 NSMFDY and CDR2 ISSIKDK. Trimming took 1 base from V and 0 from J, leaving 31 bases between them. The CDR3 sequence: CAASSVSCRTSAFRNTDKLIF. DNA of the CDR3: TGTGCAGCAAGCTCGGTCTCTTGTCGAACCTCGGCTTTTCGCAACACCGATAAACTCATCTTT. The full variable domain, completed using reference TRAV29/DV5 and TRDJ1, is DQQVKQNSPSLSVQEGRISILNCDYTNSMFDYFLWYKKYPAEGPTFLISISSIKDKNEDGRFTVFLNKSAKHLSLHIVPSQPGDSAVYFCAASSVSCRTSAFRNTDKLIFGKGTRVTVEP.

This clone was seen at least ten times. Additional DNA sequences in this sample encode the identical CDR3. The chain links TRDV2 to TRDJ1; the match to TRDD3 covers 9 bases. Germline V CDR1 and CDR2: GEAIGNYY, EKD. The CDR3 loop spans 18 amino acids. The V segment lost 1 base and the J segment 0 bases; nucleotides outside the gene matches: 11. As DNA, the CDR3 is TGTGCCTGTGACACTCTACGGCGACTGGGGGACTACACCGATAAACTCATCTTT. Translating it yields CACDTLRRLGDYTDKLIF.

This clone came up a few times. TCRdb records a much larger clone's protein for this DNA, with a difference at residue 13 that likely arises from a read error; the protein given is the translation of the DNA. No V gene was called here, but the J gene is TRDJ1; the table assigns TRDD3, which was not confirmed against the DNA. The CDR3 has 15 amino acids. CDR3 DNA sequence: TGTGCCTGTGCCCAACTGGGGGATAGGGACGATAAACGCATCTTT. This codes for CACAQLGDRDDKRIF.

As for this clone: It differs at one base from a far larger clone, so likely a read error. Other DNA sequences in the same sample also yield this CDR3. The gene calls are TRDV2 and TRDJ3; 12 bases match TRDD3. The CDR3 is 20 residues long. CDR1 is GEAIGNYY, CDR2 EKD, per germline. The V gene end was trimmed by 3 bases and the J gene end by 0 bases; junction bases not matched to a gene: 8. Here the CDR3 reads CACDPVLGDTVSWDTRQMFF. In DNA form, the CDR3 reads TGTGCCTGTGACCCCGTACTGGGGGATACCGTCTCCTGGGACACCCGACAGATGTTTTTC.

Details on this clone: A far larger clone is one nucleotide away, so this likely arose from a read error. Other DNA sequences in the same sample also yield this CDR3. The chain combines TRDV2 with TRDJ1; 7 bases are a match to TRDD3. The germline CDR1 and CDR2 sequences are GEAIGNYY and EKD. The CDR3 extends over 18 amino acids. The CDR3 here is CACDTVGGGDIRSDKLIF. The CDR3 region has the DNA TGTGCCTGTGACACCGTAGGAGGTGGGGATATCCGATCCGACAAACTCATCTTT.

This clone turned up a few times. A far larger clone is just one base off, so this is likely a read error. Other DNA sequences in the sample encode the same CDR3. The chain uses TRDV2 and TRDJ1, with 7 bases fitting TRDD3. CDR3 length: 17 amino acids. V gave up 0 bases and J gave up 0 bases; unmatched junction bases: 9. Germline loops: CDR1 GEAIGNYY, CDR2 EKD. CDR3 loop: CACDTVRGYGNTDKLIF. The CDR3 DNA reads TGTGCCTGTGACACCGTGCGGGGATATGGTAACACCGATAAACTCATCTTT.

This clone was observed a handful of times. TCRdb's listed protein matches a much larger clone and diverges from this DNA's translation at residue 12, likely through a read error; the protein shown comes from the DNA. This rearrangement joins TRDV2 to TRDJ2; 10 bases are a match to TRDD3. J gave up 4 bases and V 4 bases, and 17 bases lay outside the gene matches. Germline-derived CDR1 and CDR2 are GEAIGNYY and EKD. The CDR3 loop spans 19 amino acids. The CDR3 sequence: CACDQLGGTGGCATAQLFF. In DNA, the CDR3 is TGTGCCTGTGATCAACTTGGCGGTACTGGGGGATGCGCGACAGCACAACTCTTCTTT.

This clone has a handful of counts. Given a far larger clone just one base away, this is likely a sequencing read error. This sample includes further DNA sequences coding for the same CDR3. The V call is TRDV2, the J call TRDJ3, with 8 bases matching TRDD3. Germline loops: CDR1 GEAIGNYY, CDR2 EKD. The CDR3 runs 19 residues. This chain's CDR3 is CACDNPLGANSWDTRQMFF. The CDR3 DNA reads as TGTGCCTGCGACAATCCACTGGGGGCAAACTCCTGGGACACCCGACAGATGTTTTTC.

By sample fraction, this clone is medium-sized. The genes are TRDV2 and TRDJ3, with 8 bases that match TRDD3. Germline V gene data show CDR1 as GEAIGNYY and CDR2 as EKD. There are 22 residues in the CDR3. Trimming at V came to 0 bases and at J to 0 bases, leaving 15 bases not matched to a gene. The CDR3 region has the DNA TGTGCCTGTGACACCGTAGAGGCCCTGGGGATACCCGACTCCTGGGACACCCGACAGATGTTTTTC. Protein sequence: CACDTVEALGIPDSWDTRQMFF.

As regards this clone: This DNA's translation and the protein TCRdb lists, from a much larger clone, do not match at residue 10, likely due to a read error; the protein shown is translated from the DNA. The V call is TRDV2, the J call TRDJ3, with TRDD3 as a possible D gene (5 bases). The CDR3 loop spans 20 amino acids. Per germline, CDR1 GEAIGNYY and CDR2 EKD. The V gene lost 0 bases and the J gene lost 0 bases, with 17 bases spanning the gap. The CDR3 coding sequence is TGTGCCTGTGACACCTTGGGGACCACGGACGGCTCCTGGGACACCCGACAGATGTTTTTC. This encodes CACDTLGTTDGSWDTRQMFF.

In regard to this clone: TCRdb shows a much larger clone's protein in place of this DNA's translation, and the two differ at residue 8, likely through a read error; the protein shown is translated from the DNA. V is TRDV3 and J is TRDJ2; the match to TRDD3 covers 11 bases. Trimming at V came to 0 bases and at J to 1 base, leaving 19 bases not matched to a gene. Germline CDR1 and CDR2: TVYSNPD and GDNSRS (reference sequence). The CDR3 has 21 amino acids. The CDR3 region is CAFSLPTFLWGIPFLTAQLFF. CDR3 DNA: TGTGCCTTTAGCCTTCCTACGTTTCTCTGGGGGATACCTTTTTTGACAGCACAACTCTTCTTT.

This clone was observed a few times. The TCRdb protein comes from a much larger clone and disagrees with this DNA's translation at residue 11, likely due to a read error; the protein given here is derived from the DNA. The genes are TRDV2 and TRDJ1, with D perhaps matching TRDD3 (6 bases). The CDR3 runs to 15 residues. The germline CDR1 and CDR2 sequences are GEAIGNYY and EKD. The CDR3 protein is CACDTVGGNTGKLIF. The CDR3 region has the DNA TGTGCCTGTGACACCGTAGGGGGAAACACCGGTAAACTCATCTTT.